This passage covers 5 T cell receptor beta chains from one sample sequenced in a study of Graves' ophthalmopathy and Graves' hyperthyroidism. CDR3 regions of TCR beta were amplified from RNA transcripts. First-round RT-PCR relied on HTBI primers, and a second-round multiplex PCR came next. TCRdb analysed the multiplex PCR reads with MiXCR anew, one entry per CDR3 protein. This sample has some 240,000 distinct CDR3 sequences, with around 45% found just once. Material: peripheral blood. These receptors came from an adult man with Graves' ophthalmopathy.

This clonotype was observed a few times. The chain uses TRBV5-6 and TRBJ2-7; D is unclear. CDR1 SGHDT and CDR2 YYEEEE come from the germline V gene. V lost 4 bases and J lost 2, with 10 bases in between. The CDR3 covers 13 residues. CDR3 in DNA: TGTGCCAGCAGCGCGCAATGGACCTACGAGCAGTACTTC. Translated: CASSAQWTYEQYF.

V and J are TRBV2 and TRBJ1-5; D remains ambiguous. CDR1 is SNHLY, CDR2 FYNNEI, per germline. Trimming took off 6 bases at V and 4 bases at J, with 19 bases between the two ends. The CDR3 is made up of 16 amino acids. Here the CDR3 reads CASSPTGSQTNQPQHF. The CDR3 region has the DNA TGTGCCAGCAGCCCAACCGGGAGTCAGACAAATCAGCCCCAGCATTTT.

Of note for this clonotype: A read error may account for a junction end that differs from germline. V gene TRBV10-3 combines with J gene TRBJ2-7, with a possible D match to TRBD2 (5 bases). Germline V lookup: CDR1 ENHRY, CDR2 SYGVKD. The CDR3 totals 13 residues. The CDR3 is CASSEGGSYEQYF. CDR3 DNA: TGTGCCAGCAGTGAGGGCGGCTCCTACGAGCAGTACTTC.

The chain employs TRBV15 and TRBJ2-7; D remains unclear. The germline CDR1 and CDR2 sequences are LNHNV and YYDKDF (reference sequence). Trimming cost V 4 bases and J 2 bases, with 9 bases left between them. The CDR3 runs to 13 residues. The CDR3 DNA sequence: TGTGCCACCAGCAAACAAGGGCCCTACGAGCAGTACTTC. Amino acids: CATSKQGPYEQYF.

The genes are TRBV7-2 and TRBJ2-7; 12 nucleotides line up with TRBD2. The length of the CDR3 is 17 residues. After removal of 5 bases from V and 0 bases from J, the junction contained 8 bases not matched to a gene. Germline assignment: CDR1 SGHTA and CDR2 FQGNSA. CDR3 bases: TGTGCCAGCAGCGGGACTAGCGGGCCTTGGAGCTCCTACGAGCAGTACTTC. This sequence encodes CASSGTSGPWSSYEQYF.